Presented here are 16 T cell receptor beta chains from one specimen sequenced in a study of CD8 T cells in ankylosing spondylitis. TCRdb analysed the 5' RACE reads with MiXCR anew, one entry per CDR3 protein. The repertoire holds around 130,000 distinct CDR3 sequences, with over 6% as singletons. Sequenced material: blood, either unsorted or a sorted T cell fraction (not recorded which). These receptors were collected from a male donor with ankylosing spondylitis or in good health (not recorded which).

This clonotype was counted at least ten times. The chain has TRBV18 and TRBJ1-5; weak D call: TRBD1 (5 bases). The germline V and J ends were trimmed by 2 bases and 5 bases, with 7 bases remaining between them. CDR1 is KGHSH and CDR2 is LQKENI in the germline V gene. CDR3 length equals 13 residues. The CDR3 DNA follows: TGTGCCAGCTCACCAGGGGGTGATCAGCCCCAGCATTTT. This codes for CASSPGGDQPQHF.

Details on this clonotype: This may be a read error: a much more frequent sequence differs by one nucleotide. The CDR3 spells CARSLDTAPYEQYF. As DNA, the CDR3 is TGTGCCCGCAGCTTAGACACCGCTCCCTACGAGCAGTACTTC. The rearrangement uses TRBV7-9 and TRBJ2-7, with D uncertain. Germline CDR1 is SEHNR and CDR2 is FQNEAQ (reference sequence). The CDR3 totals 14 residues.

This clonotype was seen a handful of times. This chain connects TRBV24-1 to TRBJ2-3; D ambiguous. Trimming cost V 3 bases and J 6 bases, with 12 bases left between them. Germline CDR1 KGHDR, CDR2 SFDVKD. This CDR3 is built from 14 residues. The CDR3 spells CATSDPGRRDTQYF. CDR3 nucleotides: TGTGCCACCAGTGATCCGGGTCGCAGGGATACGCAGTATTTT.

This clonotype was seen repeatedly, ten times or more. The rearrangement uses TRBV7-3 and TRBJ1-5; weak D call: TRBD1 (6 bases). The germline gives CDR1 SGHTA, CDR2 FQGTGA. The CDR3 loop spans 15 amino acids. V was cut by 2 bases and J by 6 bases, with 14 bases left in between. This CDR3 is CASSLAGGAGQPQHF. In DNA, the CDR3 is TGTGCCAGCAGCTTAGCTGGGGGGGCGGGTCAGCCCCAGCATTTT.

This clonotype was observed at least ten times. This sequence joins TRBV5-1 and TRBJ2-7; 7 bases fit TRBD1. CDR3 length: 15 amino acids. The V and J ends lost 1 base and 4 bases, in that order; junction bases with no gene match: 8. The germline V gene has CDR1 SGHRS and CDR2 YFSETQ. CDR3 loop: CASSLLPGQNYEQYF. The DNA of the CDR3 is TGCGCCAGCAGCTTGTTACCGGGACAGAATTACGAGCAGTACTTC.

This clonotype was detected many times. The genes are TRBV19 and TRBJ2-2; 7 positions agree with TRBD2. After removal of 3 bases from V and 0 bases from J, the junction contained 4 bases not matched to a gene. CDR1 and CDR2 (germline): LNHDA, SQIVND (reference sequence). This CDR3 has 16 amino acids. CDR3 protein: CASSIGLAANTGELFF. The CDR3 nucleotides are TGTGCCAGTAGTATCGGCCTAGCGGCGAACACCGGGGAGCTGTTTTTT.

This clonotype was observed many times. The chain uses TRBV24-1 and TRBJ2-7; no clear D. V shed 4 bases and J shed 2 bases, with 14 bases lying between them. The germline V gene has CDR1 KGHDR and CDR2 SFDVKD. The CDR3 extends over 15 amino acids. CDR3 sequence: CATSDSDPTTYEQYF. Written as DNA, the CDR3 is TGTGCCACCAGTGACTCGGACCCAACAACCTACGAGCAGTACTTC.

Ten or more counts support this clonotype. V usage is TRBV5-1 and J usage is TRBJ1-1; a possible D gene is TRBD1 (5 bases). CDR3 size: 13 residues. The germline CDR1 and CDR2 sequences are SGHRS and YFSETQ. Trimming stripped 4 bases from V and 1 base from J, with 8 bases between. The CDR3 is CASSIQENTEAFF. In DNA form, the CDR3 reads TGCGCCAGCAGCATACAGGAGAACACTGAAGCTTTCTTT.

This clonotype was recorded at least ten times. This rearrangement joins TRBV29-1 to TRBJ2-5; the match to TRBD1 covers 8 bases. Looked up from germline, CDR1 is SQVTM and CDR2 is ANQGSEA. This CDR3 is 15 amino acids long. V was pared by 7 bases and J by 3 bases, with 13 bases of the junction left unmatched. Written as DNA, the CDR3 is TGCAGCGCAGGGGCAATGGGACAGGAGAAAGAGACCCAGTACTTC. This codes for CSAGAMGQEKETQYF.

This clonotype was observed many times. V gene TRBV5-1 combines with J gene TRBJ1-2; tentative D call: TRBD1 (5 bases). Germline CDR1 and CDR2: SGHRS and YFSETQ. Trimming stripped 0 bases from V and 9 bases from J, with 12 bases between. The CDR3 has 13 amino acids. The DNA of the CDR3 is TGCGCCAGCAGCTTGGATTATTGGGGGAGCTACACCTTC. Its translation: CASSLDYWGSYTF.

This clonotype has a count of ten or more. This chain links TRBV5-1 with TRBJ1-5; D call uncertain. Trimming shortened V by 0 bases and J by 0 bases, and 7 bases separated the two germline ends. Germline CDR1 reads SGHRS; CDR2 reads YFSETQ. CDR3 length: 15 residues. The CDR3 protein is CASSLGANSNQPQHF. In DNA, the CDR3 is TGCGCCAGCAGCTTGGGCGCGAATAGCAATCAGCCCCAGCATTTT.

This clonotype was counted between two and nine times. The CDR3 loop is CASSSNRVDEQFF. The CDR3 region has the DNA TGTGCCAGCAGCTCCAACCGCGTGGATGAGCAGTTCTTC. The genes are TRBV7-2 and TRBJ2-1; D gene unclear. Trimming stripped 4 bases from V and 8 bases from J, with 12 bases between. Germline CDR1 is SGHTA and CDR2 is FQGNSA. The CDR3 spans 13 residues.

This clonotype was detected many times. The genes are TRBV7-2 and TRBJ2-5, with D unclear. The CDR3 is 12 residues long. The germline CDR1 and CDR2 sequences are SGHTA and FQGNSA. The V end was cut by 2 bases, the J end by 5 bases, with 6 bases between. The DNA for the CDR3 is TGTGCCAGCAGCTTATTCCTGGAGACCCAGTACTTC. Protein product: CASSLFLETQYF.

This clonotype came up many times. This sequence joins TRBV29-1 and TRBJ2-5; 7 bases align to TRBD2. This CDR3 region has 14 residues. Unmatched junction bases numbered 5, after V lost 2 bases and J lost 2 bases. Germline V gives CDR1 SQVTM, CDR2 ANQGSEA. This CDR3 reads CSVEWGGSQETQYF. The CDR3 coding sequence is TGCAGCGTTGAATGGGGAGGGTCGCAAGAGACCCAGTACTTC.

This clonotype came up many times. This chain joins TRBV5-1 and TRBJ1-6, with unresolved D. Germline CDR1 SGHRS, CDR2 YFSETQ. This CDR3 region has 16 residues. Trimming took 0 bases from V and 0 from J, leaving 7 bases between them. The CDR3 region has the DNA TGCGCCAGCAGCTTGGACGGAAGCTCCTATAATTCACCCCTCCACTTT. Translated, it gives CASSLDGSSYNSPLHF.

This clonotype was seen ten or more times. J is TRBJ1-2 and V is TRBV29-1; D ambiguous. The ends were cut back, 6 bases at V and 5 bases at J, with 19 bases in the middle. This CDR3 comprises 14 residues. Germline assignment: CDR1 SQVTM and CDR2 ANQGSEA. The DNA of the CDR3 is TGCAGCGTAGAGGCGCCTATGCTGGGGTATGGCTACACCTTC. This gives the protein CSVEAPMLGYGYTF.